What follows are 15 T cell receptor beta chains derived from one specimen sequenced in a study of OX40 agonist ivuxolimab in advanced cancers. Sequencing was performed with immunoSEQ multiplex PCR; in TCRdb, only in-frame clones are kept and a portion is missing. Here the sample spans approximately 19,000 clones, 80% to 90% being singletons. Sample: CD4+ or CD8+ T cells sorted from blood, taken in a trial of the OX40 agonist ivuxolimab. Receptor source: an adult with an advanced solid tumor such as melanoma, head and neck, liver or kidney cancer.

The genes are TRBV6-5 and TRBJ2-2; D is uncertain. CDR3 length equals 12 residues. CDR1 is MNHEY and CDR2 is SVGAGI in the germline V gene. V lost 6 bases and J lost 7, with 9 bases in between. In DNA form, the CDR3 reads TGTGCCAGCAGATCCGCCTTCGGGGAGCTGTTTTTT. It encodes CASRSAFGELFF.

This CDR3 reads CASSLTGGRTEAFF. In nucleotides, the CDR3 is TGTGCCAGCAGCCTCACAGGGGGAAGGACTGAAGCTTTCTTT. The V gene is TRBV6-5, the J gene TRBJ1-1; 8 bases align to TRBD1. The germline V gene encodes CDR1 MNHEY and CDR2 SVGAGI. V dropped 6 bases and J dropped 5; count of bases not matched to a gene: 8. The CDR3 is 14 residues long.

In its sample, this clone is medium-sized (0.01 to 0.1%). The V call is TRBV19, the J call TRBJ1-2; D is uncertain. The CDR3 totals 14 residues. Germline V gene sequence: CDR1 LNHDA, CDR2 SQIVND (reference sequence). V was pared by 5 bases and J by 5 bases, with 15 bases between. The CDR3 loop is CASSDDSGLYGYTF. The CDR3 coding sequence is TGTGCCAGTAGTGACGACTCAGGTCTATATGGCTACACCTTC.

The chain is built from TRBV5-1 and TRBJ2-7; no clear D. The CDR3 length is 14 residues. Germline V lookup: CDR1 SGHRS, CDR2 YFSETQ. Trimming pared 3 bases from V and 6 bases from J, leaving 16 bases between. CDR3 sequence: CASSSNTGLGEQYF. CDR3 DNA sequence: TGCGCCAGCAGCTCTAATACGGGTTTGGGCGAGCAGTACTTC. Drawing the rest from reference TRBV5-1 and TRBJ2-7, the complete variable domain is KAGVTQTPRYLIKTRGQQVTLSCSPISGHRSVSWYQQTPGQGLQFLFEYFSETQRNKGNFPGRFSGRQFSNSRSEMNVSTLELGDSALYLCASSSNTGLGEQYFGPGTRLTVT.

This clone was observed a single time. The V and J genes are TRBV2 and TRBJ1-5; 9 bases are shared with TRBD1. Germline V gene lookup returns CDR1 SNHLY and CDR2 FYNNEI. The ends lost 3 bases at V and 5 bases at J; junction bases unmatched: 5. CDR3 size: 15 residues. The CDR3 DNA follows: TGTGCCAGCAGTGAGGACGGACAGGGGTATCAGCCCCAGCATTTT. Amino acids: CASSEDGQGYQPQHF.

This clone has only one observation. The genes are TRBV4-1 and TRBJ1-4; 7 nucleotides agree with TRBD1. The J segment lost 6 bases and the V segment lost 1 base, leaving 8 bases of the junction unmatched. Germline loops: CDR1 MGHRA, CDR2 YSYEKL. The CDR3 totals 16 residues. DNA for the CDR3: TGCGCCAGCAGCCAAGTGAGACAGGGAAAAGATGAAAAACTGTTTTTT. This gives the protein CASSQVRQGKDEKLFF.

In DNA, the CDR3 is TGTGCCAGCAGCGGGGACAGTTTCTATGGCTACACCTTC. Translating gives CASSGDSFYGYTF. The chain is built from TRBV9 and TRBJ1-2; TRBD1 matches 7 bases. This CDR3 is built from 13 residues. The trim removed 3 bases at V and 4 bases at J, leaving 3 bases unmatched. The germline V gene encodes CDR1 SGDLS and CDR2 YYNGEE. The full variable domain, completed using reference TRBV9 and TRBJ1-2, is DSGVTQTPKHLITATGQRVTLRCSPRSGDLSVYWYQQSLDQGLQFLIQYYNGEERAKGNILERFSAQQFPDLHSELNLSSLELGDSALYFCASSGDSFYGYTFGSGTRLTVV.

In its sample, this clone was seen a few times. CDR3 sequence: CASSILGGIQYF. In nucleotides, the CDR3 is TGTGCCAGCAGTATCCTCGGGGGCATTCAGTACTTC. The V call is TRBV25-1, the J call TRBJ2-4, with D maybe TRBD2 (6 bases). This CDR3 contains 12 residues. Trimming removed 5 bases from V and 9 bases from J, with 11 bases in between. CDR1 is MGHDK and CDR2 is SYGVNS in the germline V gene.

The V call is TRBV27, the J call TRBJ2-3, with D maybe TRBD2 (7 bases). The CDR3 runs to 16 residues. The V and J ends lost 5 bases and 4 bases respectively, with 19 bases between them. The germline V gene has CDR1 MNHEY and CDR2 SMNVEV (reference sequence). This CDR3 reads CASSPPPGGQADTQYF. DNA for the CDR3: TGTGCCAGCAGTCCCCCGCCCGGGGGGCAGGCAGATACGCAGTATTTT.

This CDR3 is CASSIFGGQNQPQHF. Written as DNA, the CDR3 is TGTGCCAGTAGTATATTTGGCGGGCAGAATCAGCCCCAGCATTTT. V and J are TRBV19 and TRBJ1-5, with unresolved D. Trimming pared 2 bases from V and 4 bases from J, leaving 12 bases between. Germline-derived CDR1 and CDR2 are LNHDA and SQIVND (reference sequence). CDR3 length: 15 residues.

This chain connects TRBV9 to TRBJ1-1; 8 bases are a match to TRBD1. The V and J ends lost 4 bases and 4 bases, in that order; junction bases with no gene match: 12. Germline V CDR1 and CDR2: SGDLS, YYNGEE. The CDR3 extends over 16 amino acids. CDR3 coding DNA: TGTGCCAGCAGCCCCCGCACAGGGGGTGAGGGCACTGAAGCTTTCTTT. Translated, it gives CASSPRTGGEGTEAFF. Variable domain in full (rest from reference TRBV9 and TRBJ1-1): DSGVTQTPKHLITATGQRVTLRCSPRSGDLSVYWYQQSLDQGLQFLIQYYNGEERAKGNILERFSAQQFPDLHSELNLSSLELGDSALYFCASSPRTGGEGTEAFFGQGTRLTVV.

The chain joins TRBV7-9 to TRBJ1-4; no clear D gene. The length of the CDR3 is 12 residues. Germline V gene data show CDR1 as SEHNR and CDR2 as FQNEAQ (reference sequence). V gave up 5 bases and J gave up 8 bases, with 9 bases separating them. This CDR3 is CASSLLGEKLFF. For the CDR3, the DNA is TGTGCCAGCAGCCTCCTAGGCGAAAAACTGTTTTTT.

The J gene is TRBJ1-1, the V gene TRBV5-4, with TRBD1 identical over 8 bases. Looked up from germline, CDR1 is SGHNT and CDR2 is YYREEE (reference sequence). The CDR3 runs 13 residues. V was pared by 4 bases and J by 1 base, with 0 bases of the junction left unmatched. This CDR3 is CASSDRGNTEAFF. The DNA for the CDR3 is TGTGCCAGCAGCGACAGGGGGAACACTGAAGCTTTCTTT.

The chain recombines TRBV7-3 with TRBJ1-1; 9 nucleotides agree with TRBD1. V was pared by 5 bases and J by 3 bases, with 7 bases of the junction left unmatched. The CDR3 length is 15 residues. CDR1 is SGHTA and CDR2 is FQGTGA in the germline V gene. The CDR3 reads CASSAGTGFDTEAFF. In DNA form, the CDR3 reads TGTGCCAGCAGCGCCGGGACAGGGTTCGACACTGAAGCTTTCTTT.

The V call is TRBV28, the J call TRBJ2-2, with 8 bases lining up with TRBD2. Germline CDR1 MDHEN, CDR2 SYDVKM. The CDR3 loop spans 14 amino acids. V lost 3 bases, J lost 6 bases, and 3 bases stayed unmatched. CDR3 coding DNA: TGTGCCAGCAGTTTCGGGGGGGCCGCCGGGGAGCTGTTTTTT. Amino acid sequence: CASSFGGAAGELFF.